This T cell receptor (beta chain) was found in a study of graft-versus-host responses after intestinal transplantation. Study-level information: Isolated intestinal, liver-intestinal, or multivisceral transplants had been given to the recipients.

The protocol was immunoSEQ multiplex PCR, while the TCRdb copy is restricted to in-frame clones and leaves out a portion. The profile shows about 88,000 clones, 80% to 95% of them singletons. A remark on this clone: The antigen is undetermined.

Study-level results: Early post-transplant HvG declines tracked with peak circulating GvH clone levels. The marrow of recipients harbored GvH clones, and ileum or blood showed some of them first.

V gave up 9 bases and J gave up 2 bases; unmatched junction bases: 11. Per germline, CDR1 SGHRS and CDR2 YFSETQ. This CDR3 has 17 residues. The J gene is TRBJ2-2, the V gene TRBV5-1; the match to TRBD2 covers 12 bases. The sequence was obtained from a human donor who was the organ donor for an intestinal transplant. Sequencing used unstimulated CD4+ T cells sorted from spleen or lymph node cells, obtained before transplant. For the CDR3, the DNA is TGCGCCACCTTTCCACTAGCGGGGGGCTCCAACACCGGGGAGCTGTTTTTT. Protein product: CATFPLAGGSNTGELFF.